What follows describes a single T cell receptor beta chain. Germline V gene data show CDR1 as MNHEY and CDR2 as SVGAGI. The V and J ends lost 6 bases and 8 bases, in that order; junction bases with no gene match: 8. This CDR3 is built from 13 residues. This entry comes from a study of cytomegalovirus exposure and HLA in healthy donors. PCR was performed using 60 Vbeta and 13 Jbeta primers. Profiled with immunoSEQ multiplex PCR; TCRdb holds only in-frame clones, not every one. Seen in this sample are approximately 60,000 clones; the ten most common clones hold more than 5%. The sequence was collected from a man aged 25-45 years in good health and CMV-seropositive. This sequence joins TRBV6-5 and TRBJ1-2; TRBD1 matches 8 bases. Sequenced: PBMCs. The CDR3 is CASSQDREGGYTF. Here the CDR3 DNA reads TGTGCCAGCAGCCAGGACAGGGAGGGAGGCTACACCTTC.